These 24 T cell receptor beta chains originate from one sample sequenced in a study of blood T cell repertoires in COVID-19. The protocol was immunoSEQ multiplex PCR, while the TCRdb copy is restricted to in-frame clones and leaves out a portion. The data contain just over 650,000 clones, approximately 90% of them singletons. The sample comprised peripheral blood. The receptors come from a woman aged 18-29 years with acute or convalescent COVID-19.

The chain carries TRBV9 and TRBJ2-1, with 11 bases identical to TRBD1. Germline values: CDR1 SGDLS, CDR2 YYNGEE. J was trimmed by 8 bases and V by 6 bases; bases with no gene match: 10. CDR3 length: 15 residues. CDR3 sequence (DNA): TGTGCCAGCAACTTCCCGGGACAGGGGGGAGATGAGCAGTTCTTC. This gives the protein CASNFPGQGGDEQFF.

This clone was seen a single time. V gene TRBV11-1 combines with J gene TRBJ2-7; TRBD1 matches at 7 bases. The CDR3 covers 15 residues. Trimming at V came to 5 bases and at J to 3 bases, leaving 10 bases not matched to a gene. Germline V lookup: CDR1 SGHAT, CDR2 FQDESV (reference sequence). In nucleotides, the CDR3 is TGTGCCAGCAGCCTGGTAGGGACAGAGTACTACGAGCAGTACTTC. Translating gives CASSLVGTEYYEQYF. Based on the CDR3 plus reference TRBV11-1 and TRBJ2-7, the full variable domain is EAEVAQSPRYKITEKSQAVAFWCDPISGHATLYWYRQILGQGPELLVQFQDESVVDDSQLPKDRFSAERLKGVDSTLKIQPAELGDSAMYLCASSLVGTEYYEQYFGPGTRLTVT.

The gene calls are TRBV11-2 and TRBJ1-3; D perhaps matches TRBD1 (5 bases). CDR3 size: 14 residues. V was trimmed by 10 bases and J by 0 bases, leaving 13 bases between them. Germline lookup yields CDR1 SGHAT and CDR2 FQNNGV. The CDR3 sequence: CAIRAGDSGNTIYF. The CDR3 nucleotides are TGTGCCATTCGCGCGGGGGACTCTGGAAACACCATATATTTT.

The genes are TRBV7-9 and TRBJ2-1, with a possible D match to TRBD2 (5 bases). This CDR3 has 12 residues. Germline CDR1 and CDR2: SEHNR and FQNEAQ (reference sequence). Trimming removed 11 bases at V and 8 bases at J, with 16 bases between. CDR3 bases: TGTGCCGGCGGACTCGTCACCCATGAGCAGTTCTTC. This sequence encodes CAGGLVTHEQFF.

The V gene is TRBV7-9, the J gene TRBJ2-1, with D perhaps TRBD1 (6 bases). Germline CDR1 reads SEHNR; CDR2 reads FQNEAQ (reference sequence). CDR3 length: 13 residues. Deletions cut 5 bases from V and 7 bases from J, with 12 bases between. CDR3 bases: TGTGCCAGCAGCGTGGGGGCCAGGAATGAGCAGTTCTTC. This codes for CASSVGARNEQFF.

The J gene is TRBJ1-3, the V gene TRBV11-2; D perhaps matches TRBD1 (5 bases). This CDR3 region has 15 residues. The germline V and J ends were trimmed by 3 bases and 4 bases, with 13 bases remaining between them. CDR1 SGHAT and CDR2 FQNNGV come from the germline V gene. CDR3 DNA sequence: TGTGCCAGCAGCTTCACCGGGACTGTCGGAAACACCATATATTTT. Translation: CASSFTGTVGNTIYF.

V and J are TRBV5-6 and TRBJ1-1; 7 bases are a match to TRBD1. The CDR3 length is 17 residues. The junction had 11 bases not matched to a gene; V was cut back by 2 bases and J by 1 base. CDR1 and CDR2 from the germline V gene are SGHDT and YYEEEE. The CDR3: CASSFLKRRTGNTEAFF. The CDR3, as DNA: TGTGCCAGCAGCTTCCTTAAGAGAAGGACAGGGAACACTGAAGCTTTCTTT.

This clone occurred once. The chain uses TRBV7-8 and TRBJ2-5; no definite D call. V was shortened by 4 bases and J by 0 bases, with 15 bases between the two germline ends. CDR3 length: 16 amino acids. Germline CDR1 reads SGHVS; CDR2 reads FQNEAQ. The CDR3 reads CASSSLTPIYQETQYF. The CDR3 DNA reads as TGTGCCAGCAGCTCCTTGACACCTATTTACCAAGAGACCCAGTACTTC. Based on the CDR3 plus reference TRBV7-8 and TRBJ2-5, the full variable domain is GAGVSQSPRYKVAKRGQDVALRCDPISGHVSLFWYQQALGQGPEFLTYFQNEAQLDKSGLPSDRFFAERPEGSVSTLKIQRTQQEDSAVYLCASSSLTPIYQETQYFGPGTRLLVL.

The chain has TRBV25-1 and TRBJ1-1; 7 bases agree with TRBD1. The CDR3 consists of 15 residues. Germline V lookup: CDR1 MGHDK, CDR2 SYGVNS. V lost 3 bases and J lost 1; bases outside the gene matches: 5. CDR3 amino acids: CASSETTGRNTEAFF. Here the CDR3 DNA reads TGTGCCAGCAGTGAGACGACAGGGAGGAACACTGAAGCTTTCTTT.

CDR3 nucleotides: TGTGCCAGCAGTTACTCCAGGGCCCGGACCTACACCATATATTTT. It specifies CASSYSRARTYTIYF. The chain links TRBV6-2 or TRBV6-3 to TRBJ1-3; weak D call: TRBD1 (5 bases). This CDR3 has 15 residues. Germline assignment: CDR1 MNHEY and CDR2 SVGEGT. The V end lost 0 bases, the J end lost 8 bases, and 14 bases lay between the germline ends.

This clone appeared a single time. The genes are TRBV18 and TRBJ1-4; D is possibly TRBD1 (5 bases). CDR1 and CDR2 (germline): KGHSH, LQKENI. V was shortened by 3 bases and J by 4 bases, with 12 bases between the two germline ends. The CDR3 covers 15 residues. CDR3 loop: CASSPGWGRNEKLFF. The CDR3 nucleotides read TGTGCCAGCTCACCTGGTTGGGGCCGTAATGAAAAACTGTTTTTT.

This rearrangement joins TRBV19 to TRBJ1-5, with TRBD1 matching 7 bases. The germline V gene has CDR1 LNHDA and CDR2 SQIVND (reference sequence). The junction had 9 bases not matched to a gene; V was cut back by 7 bases and J by 3 bases. The CDR3 covers 15 residues. The CDR3 protein is CASISDRKYNQPQHF. CDR3 in DNA: TGTGCCAGTATCTCGGACAGGAAGTACAATCAGCCCCAGCATTTT.

The table lists this clone with a count of one. The V call is TRBV2, the J call TRBJ2-5; D uncertain. Looked up from germline, CDR1 is SNHLY and CDR2 is FYNNEI. This CDR3 has 11 amino acids. V gave up 6 bases and J gave up 7 bases, with 9 bases separating them. CDR3 in amino acids: CASRGLLTQYF. The CDR3, as DNA: TGTGCCAGCAGGGGCCTCCTGACCCAGTACTTC.

J is TRBJ2-7 and V is TRBV6-5; the match to TRBD1 covers 8 bases. V shed 6 bases, J shed 2 bases, and the junction held 9 bases outside the gene matches. The CDR3 contains 15 residues. CDR1 and CDR2 from the germline V gene are MNHEY and SVGAGI. The CDR3 region has the DNA TGTGCCAGCAGCTACACTACAGGGGGACCCTACGAGCAGTACTTC. Amino acids: CASSYTTGGPYEQYF.

To note about this clone: One end of the junction varies from germline; a read error may be responsible. CDR3 coding DNA: TGTGCCAGCAGCGTTCTAAGTTCGAGCGAGCAGTGCTTC. Translation: CASSVLSSSEQCF. The chain employs TRBV9 and TRBJ2-7; D is undetermined. Germline V gene sequence: CDR1 SGDLS, CDR2 YYNGEE. This CDR3 contains 13 residues.

The rearrangement uses TRBV19 and TRBJ2-7, with TRBD2 matching 11 bases. V gave up 4 bases and J gave up 3 bases; unmatched junction bases: 5. The germline V gene has CDR1 LNHDA and CDR2 SQIVND (reference sequence). The CDR3 is 15 amino acids. CDR3 nucleotide sequence: TGTGCCAGTAGTACCCCCGGGACTAGCGGCTACGAGCAGTACTTC. It yields the protein CASSTPGTSGYEQYF.

The chain combines TRBV28 with TRBJ1-5, with a weak D call TRBD1 (6 bases). The CDR3 totals 20 residues. Per the germline V gene, CDR1 is MDHEN and CDR2 is SYDVKM. The V and J ends lost 0 bases and 1 base respectively, with 22 bases between them. DNA for the CDR3: TGTGCCAGCAGTTTATGGTCTGGGGCACGCAGGGACAAAAGCAATCAGCCCCAGCATTTT. It specifies CASSLWSGARRDKSNQPQHF.

This clone was counted a single time. The chain joins TRBV4-1 to TRBJ1-4; no firm D call. Germline-derived CDR1 and CDR2 are MGHRA and YSYEKL. The germline V and J ends were trimmed by 0 bases and 8 bases, with 10 bases remaining between them. This CDR3 comprises 14 residues. This chain's CDR3 is CASSQEAAGEKLFF. The CDR3 bases are TGCGCCAGCAGCCAAGAGGCGGCGGGGGAAAAACTGTTTTTT.

The chain combines TRBV6-5 with TRBJ2-1; tentatively, D is TRBD1 (6 bases). Trimming removed 6 bases at V and 0 bases at J, with 12 bases between. CDR1 and CDR2 from the germline V gene are MNHEY and SVGAGI. This CDR3 region has 15 residues. Here the CDR3 DNA reads TGTGCCAGCAGCCCCGGGACAAGCTCCTACAATGAGCAGTTCTTC. This encodes CASSPGTSSYNEQFF.

The V and J genes are TRBV27 and TRBJ2-1; no reliable D call. Germline CDR1 MNHEY, CDR2 SMNVEV (reference sequence). With 7 bases removed from V and 3 bases from J, the gap between germline ends came to 13 bases. The CDR3 runs 14 residues. CDR3 DNA sequence: TGTGCCAGCACCCAACGCGGCAACTACAATGAGCAGTTCTTC. Translation: CASTQRGNYNEQFF.

V gene TRBV2 combines with J gene TRBJ2-7; possibly TRBD2 for D (5 bases). The CDR3 is 14 amino acids. Trimming took off 8 bases at V and 2 bases at J, with 16 bases between the two ends. Germline loops: CDR1 SNHLY, CDR2 FYNNEI. The DNA for the CDR3 is TGTGCCAGCGGCGCCCTCGGCGGGCCCTACGAGCAGTACTTC. Translating gives CASGALGGPYEQYF.

This chain uses TRBV24-1 with TRBJ2-2; D uncertain. Germline V gives CDR1 KGHDR, CDR2 SFDVKD. Trimming took off 10 bases at V and 4 bases at J, with 18 bases between the two ends. The CDR3 has 15 residues. The CDR3 loop is CATALPGGTTGELFF. The CDR3 region has the DNA TGTGCCACGGCACTGCCGGGTGGAACCACCGGGGAGCTGTTTTTT.

V is TRBV2 and J is TRBJ1-1; possibly TRBD1 for D (6 bases). This CDR3 is 15 amino acids long. Between the trimmed V and J ends, which lost 7 bases and 3 bases, there was a span of 18 bases. CDR1 and CDR2 from the germline V gene are SNHLY and FYNNEI. CDR3 bases: TGTGCCAGCAAGAAGGAGGGGGGGCAGGACACTGAAGCTTTCTTT. Its translation: CASKKEGGQDTEAFF.

The chain employs TRBV5-1 and TRBJ2-1; D is possibly TRBD2 (6 bases). V was shortened by 1 base and J by 3 bases, with 14 bases between the two germline ends. CDR1 is SGHRS and CDR2 is YFSETQ in the germline V gene. There are 16 residues in the CDR3. The CDR3 is CASSLFQGGNYNEQFF. The CDR3 bases are TGCGCCAGCAGCTTGTTTCAGGGAGGCAACTACAATGAGCAGTTCTTC.